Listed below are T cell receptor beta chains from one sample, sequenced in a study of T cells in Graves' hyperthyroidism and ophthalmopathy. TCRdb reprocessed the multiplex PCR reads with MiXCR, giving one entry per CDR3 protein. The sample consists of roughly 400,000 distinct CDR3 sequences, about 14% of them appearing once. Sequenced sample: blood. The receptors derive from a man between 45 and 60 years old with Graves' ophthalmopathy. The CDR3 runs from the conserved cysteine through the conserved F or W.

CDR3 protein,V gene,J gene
CSATTSGRAYEQYF,TRBV20-1,TRBJ2-7
CSVGYSGSSNEQFF,TRBV29-1,TRBJ2-1
CASSPEGVDLPSDEQYF,TRBV5-1,TRBJ2-7
CASSLSRLTDTQYF,TRBV5-5,TRBJ2-3
CATSATTPLSGLTDTQYF,TRBV24-1,TRBJ2-3
CASSPQKRSGANVLTF,TRBV7-8,TRBJ2-6
CASSPKGQTGHQPQHF,TRBV18,TRBJ1-5
CASSLKGLAGLYNEQFF,TRBV7-3,TRBJ2-1
CASRVKEQFF,TRBV2,TRBJ2-1
CAWSTGQGHQPQHF,TRBV30,TRBJ1-5
CASNRSPRGVAPSYEQYF,TRBV7-8,TRBJ2-7
CASSWGQGYEKLFF,TRBV12-3/TRBV12-4,TRBJ1-4
CASSPRVEQYF,TRBV18,TRBJ2-7
CASSPIGGNYGYTF,TRBV11-2,TRBJ1-2
CAIRDRADNSPLHF,TRBV10-3,TRBJ1-6
CATSGEGTSGSVYNEQFF,TRBV24-1,TRBJ2-1
CASKQGTVYAGELFF,TRBV2,TRBJ2-2
CASSISAGDYEQYF,TRBV19,TRBJ2-7
CASRLAGSTGELFF,TRBV5-1,TRBJ2-2
CASSQDRFQGVGETQYF,TRBV4-1,TRBJ2-5
CASSADRGSYEQYF,TRBV2,TRBJ2-7
CASSLDTHNEQFF,TRBV5-1,TRBJ2-1
CASSGLAGGSPYEQYF,TRBV6-1,TRBJ2-7
CASSQPGTGSEQYF,TRBV3-1,TRBJ2-7
CASSEGGGGQPQHF,TRBV2,TRBJ1-5
CATGLPKETQYF,TRBV2,TRBJ2-5
CASSLSTGGYGEQFF,TRBV27,TRBJ2-1
CASSSRTGLAEAFF,TRBV5-1,TRBJ1-1
CASSLGTDSGANVLTF,TRBV7-9,TRBJ2-6
CASRLLPSGANVLTF,TRBV19,TRBJ2-6
CSASTSGRPSRETQYF,TRBV20-1,TRBJ2-5
CASSRNREGEAFF,TRBV18,TRBJ1-1
CASSVYGAYGYTF,TRBV9,TRBJ1-2
CASSREGTDTEAFF,TRBV7-8,TRBJ1-1
CASGLVQVLAGVEQFF,TRBV12-5,TRBJ2-1
CSARLAGRDTQYF,TRBV20-1,TRBJ2-3
CAWGQGSTQYF,TRBV30,TRBJ2-3
CASIAGQGTGNTIYF,TRBV6-1,TRBJ1-3
CASSSQGREQFF,TRBV11-2,TRBJ2-1
CASSERRWAANEAFF,TRBV25-1,TRBJ1-1